The T cell receptor beta chain under discussion was sequenced for a study of PD-1 blockade in mismatch repair-deficient tumors. On the study more broadly: Enrolled about 2013-2017, patients had progressing, pretreated mismatch repair-deficient cancers of about twelve types. Overall study findings and caveats: After pembrolizumab, tumor-resident clones rose rapidly, then generally contracted before radiologic responses.

A few pembrolizumab responders had their TCRs sequenced. Clones were sequenced by immunoSEQ multiplex PCR, and TCRdb holds only the in-frame ones, with some missing. This sample has fewer than 25,000 clones, with roughly four fifths found just once. Notes on this clone: The antigen is undetermined.

The CDR3 contains 15 residues. CDR1 is LGHNA, CDR2 YNFKEQ, per germline. V was trimmed by 4 bases and J by 3 bases, leaving 14 bases between them. The source was PBMCs, collected 52 weeks after starting pembrolizumab. This TCR came from an adult with mismatch repair-deficient cancer. The chain has TRBV4-2 and TRBJ2-3, with D perhaps TRBD2 (6 bases). In nucleotides, the CDR3 is TGTGCCAGCAGCCTTACCCATAGCGGAACAGATACGCAGTATTTT. This encodes CASSLTHSGTDTQYF.